The rows below give T cell receptor beta chains drawn from one sample of a study of blood T cell repertoires in COVID-19. Sequencing used immunoSEQ multiplex PCR; TCRdb keeps in-frame clones, though not all of them. The sample yields 100,000 to 150,000 clones, less than 90% seen once. Sequenced material: peripheral blood. Receptors originate from a woman between 25 and 40 years old who had recovered from COVID-19. Each CDR3 is given without its conserved first and last residue. A D gene is named only where the DNA matches it firmly. Only part of the rows carry a size: once, few, many, or a class if the clone is expanded.

clone_size v_call d_call cdr3_aa
NA TRBV18 NA ASSPENDGWPNYGYT
NA TRBV5-6 TRBD1 ASSFGQGANYGYT
NA TRBV18 TRBD1 ASSPRPGQGIFFYEQY
NA TRBV5-4 NA ASSPGTQPGANVLT
NA TRBV2 NA ASEGVQGSYEQY
NA TRBV16 NA ASSNLGQSRKDTEAF
NA TRBV9 NA ASSVGTPNTGELF
NA TRBV24-1 NA ATSDGGLPQETQY
NA TRBV21-1 NA ASKAPGNTEAF
once TRBV4-1 NA ASSQGVAGRPWEQY
once TRBV7-9 TRBD1 ASSFPPGQQNSPLH
NA TRBV7-2 TRBD2 ASSSRTSSYNEQF
NA TRBV28 TRBD1 ASSPRQGLRYEQY
NA TRBV2 NA ASSEDTSSYNEQF
NA TRBV28 NA ASTGSAEQY
NA TRBV6-5 NA ASCPNQGKQETQY
NA TRBV19 NA ASSWRVGTDTQY
NA TRBV19 NA ASKNQGTVANTGELF
NA TRBV7-9 TRBD1 ASSSRGPETQY
NA TRBV11-2 NA ASSYPPGGGSGNTIY
NA TRBV2 NA ASSEARVNTEAF
NA TRBV12-3/TRBV12-4 NA ASTGGYNYEQY
NA TRBV5-1 NA ASSWGLPSNTGELF
few TRBV29-1 NA SVLTGGGSYEQY
NA TRBV24-1 TRBD2 ATSDGTSGSLETQY
NA TRBV7-9 TRBD2 ASKEPGLAGVSGELF
NA TRBV5-1 NA ASSFVDNEQF
NA TRBV7-8 TRBD2 ASSEVTGTSGYSGKNIQY
once TRBV27 NA ASSLRTVMDEQF
NA TRBV7-9 TRBD1 ASSLASPGGPDGYT
NA TRBV6-1 TRBD2 ASSEGTSGSFSDEQY
NA TRBV3-1/TRBV3-2 TRBD2 ASSRGLAGNAQY
NA TRBV6-5 NA ASGKQGGSPLH
NA TRBV10-3 TRBD2 AIGTSAAYEQY
many TRBV2 NA ASSERGASSYNEQF
once TRBV4-1 TRBD2 ASSQDSRESPDTQY
NA TRBV15 TRBD1 ATSRGGTGDYGYT
few TRBV5-1 NA ASSHGDGYDEQY
few TRBV3-1/TRBV3-2 NA ASSPRWGDNSPLH
NA TRBV6-1 TRBD1 ASRESGQGIRSNQPQH
NA TRBV10-3 TRBD1 AISDRVERSSTEAF
NA TRBV4-2 TRBD1 ASSQFRTGASYEQY
NA TRBV20-1 TRBD2 SASGDSGATYNEQF
NA TRBV5-4 NA ASSLSERTQY
NA TRBV7-3 TRBD2 ASSSAGTSGYNEQF
NA TRBV21-1 NA ASKGRGHGVNYGYT
NA TRBV6-5 TRBD1 ASSSGTGGPSSYT
NA TRBV5-1 NA ASSFPDTYEQY
once TRBV5-6 NA ASGRQVAAGANVLT
few TRBV10-3 NA AISESEASTDTQY
NA TRBV7-9 TRBD1 ASSRRGREQAF
NA TRBV19 TRBD1 ASSIDPDREKAF
NA TRBV6-5 TRBD1 ASSRTGASYNEQF
NA TRBV5-1 TRBD1 ASSLEVRQGSLNSPLH